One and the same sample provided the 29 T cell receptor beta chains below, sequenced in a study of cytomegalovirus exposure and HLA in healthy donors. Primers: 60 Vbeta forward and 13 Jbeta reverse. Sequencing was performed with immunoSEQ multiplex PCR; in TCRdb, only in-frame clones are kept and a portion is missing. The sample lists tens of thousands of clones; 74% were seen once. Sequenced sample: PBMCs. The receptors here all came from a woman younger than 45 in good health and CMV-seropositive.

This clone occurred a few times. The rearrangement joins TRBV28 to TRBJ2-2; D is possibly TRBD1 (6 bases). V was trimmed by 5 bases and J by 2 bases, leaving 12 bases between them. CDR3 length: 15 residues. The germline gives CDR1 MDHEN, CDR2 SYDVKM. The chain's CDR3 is CASSLGTLNTGELFF. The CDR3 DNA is TGTGCCAGCAGTCTCGGGACACTCAACACCGGGGAGCTGTTTTTT.

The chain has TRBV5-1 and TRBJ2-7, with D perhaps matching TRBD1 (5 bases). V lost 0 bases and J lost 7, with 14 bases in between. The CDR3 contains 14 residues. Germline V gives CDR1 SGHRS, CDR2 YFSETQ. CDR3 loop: CASSLARGIEEQYF. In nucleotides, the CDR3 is TGCGCCAGCAGCTTGGCTAGGGGTATAGAAGAGCAGTACTTC.

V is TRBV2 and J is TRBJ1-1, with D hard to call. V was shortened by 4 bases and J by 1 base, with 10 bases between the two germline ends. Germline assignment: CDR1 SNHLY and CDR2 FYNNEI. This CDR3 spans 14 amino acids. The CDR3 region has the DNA TGTGCCAGCAGTGGAGTCTACCGGAACACTGAAGCTTTCTTT. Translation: CASSGVYRNTEAFF.

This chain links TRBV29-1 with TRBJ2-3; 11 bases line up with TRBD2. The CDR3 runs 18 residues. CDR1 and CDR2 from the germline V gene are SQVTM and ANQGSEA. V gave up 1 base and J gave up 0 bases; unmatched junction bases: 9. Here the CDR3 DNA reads TGCAGCGTTGAAGGGCTAGCGGGAGGAAACCCTAGCACAGATACGCAGTATTTT. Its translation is CSVEGLAGGNPSTDTQYF.

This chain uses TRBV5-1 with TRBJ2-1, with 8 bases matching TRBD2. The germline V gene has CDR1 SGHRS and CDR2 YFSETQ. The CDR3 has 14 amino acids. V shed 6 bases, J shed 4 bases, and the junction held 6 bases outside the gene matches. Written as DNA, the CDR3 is TGCGCCAGCAAGTCGGGACTAGGTTACAATGAGCAGTTCTTC. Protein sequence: CASKSGLGYNEQFF.

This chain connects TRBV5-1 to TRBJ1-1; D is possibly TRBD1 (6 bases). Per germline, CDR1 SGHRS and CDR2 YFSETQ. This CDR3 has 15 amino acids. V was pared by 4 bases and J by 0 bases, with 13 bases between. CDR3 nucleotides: TGCGCCAGCAGCGTGGTGGGGGCTCTGAACACTGAAGCTTTCTTT. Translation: CASSVVGALNTEAFF.

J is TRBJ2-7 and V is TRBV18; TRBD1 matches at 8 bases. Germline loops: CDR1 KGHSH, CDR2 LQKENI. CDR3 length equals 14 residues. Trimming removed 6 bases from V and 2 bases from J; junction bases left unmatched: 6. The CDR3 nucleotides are TGTGCCAGCTCGCAACAGGGGGGTCCCTACGAGCAGTACTTC. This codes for CASSQQGGPYEQYF.

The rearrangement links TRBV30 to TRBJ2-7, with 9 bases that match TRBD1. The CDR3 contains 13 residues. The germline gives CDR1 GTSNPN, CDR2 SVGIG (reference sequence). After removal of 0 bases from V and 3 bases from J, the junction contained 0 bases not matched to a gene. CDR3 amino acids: CAWSVGQGYEQYF. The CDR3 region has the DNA TGTGCCTGGAGTGTGGGACAGGGCTACGAGCAGTACTTC. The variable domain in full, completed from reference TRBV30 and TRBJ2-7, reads SQTIHQWPATLVQPVGSPLSLECTVEGTSNPNLYWYRQAAGRGLQLLFYSVGIGQISSEVPQNLSASRPQDRQFILSSKKLLLSDSGFYLCAWSVGQGYEQYFGPGTRLTVT.

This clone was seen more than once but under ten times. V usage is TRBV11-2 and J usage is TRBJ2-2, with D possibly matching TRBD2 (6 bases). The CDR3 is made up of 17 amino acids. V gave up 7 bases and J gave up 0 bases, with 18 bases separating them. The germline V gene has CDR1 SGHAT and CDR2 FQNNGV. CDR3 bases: TGTGCCAGCACCGGACTTTCCGGGACTTCGAACACCGGGGAGCTGTTTTTT. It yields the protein CASTGLSGTSNTGELFF.

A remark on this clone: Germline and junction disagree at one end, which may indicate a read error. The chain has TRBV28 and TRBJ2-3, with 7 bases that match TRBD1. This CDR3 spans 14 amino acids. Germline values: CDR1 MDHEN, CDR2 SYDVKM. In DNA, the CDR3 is TGTGCCAGCAGTCCCCCTACTTGGACAGGTACGCAGTATTTT. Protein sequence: CASSPPTWTGTQYF.

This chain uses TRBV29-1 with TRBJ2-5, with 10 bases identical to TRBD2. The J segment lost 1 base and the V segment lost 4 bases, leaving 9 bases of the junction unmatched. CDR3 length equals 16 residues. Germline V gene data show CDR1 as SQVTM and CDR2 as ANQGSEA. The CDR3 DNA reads TGCAGCGTTGCTGGGGGGACTAGCGCATTCCAAGAGACCCAGTACTTC. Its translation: CSVAGGTSAFQETQYF.

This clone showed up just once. The CDR3 DNA reads TGTGCCTGGAGTGGTGAGGAGTCTCAGCCCCAGCATTTT. It codes for CAWSGEESQPQHF. The V and J genes are TRBV30 and TRBJ1-5; D unresolved. The CDR3 extends over 13 amino acids. The V gene lost 1 base and the J gene lost 6 bases, with 10 bases spanning the gap. Germline-derived CDR1 and CDR2 are GTSNPN and SVGIG (reference sequence).

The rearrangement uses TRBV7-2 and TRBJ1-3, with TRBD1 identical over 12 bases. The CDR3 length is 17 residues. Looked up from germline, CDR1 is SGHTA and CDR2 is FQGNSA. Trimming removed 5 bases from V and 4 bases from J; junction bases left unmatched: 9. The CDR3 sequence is CASSPSGTGGEGNTIYF. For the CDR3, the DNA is TGTGCCAGCAGCCCATCCGGGACAGGGGGCGAGGGAAACACCATATATTTT.

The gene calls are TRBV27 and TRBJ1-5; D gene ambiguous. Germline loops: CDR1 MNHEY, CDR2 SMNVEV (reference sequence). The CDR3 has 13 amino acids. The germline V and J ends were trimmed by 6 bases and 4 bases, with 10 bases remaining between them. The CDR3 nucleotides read TGTGCCAGCAGGGGCCGTCGAAATCAGCCCCAGCATTTT. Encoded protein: CASRGRRNQPQHF.

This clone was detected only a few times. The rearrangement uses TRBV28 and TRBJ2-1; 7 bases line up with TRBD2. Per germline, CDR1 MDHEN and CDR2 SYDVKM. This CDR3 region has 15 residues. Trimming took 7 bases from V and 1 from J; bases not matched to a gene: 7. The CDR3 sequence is CASTYSGPSYNEQFF. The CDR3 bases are TGTGCCAGCACCTATAGCGGGCCTTCCTACAATGAGCAGTTCTTC. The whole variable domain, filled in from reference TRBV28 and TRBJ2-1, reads DVKVTQSSRYLVKRTGEKVFLECVQDMDHENMFWYRQDPGLGLRLIYFSYDVKMKEKGDIPEGYSVSREKKERFSLILESASTNQTSMYLCASTYSGPSYNEQFFGPGTRLTVL.

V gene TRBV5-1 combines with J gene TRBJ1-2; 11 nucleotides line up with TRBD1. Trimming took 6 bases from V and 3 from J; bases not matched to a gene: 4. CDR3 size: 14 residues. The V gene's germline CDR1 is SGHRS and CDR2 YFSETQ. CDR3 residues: CASTQGQGDYGYTF. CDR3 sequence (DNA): TGCGCCAGCACCCAGGGACAGGGGGACTATGGCTACACCTTC. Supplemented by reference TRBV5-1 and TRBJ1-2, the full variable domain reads KAGVTQTPRYLIKTRGQQVTLSCSPISGHRSVSWYQQTPGQGLQFLFEYFSETQRNKGNFPGRFSGRQFSNSRSEMNVSTLELGDSALYLCASTQGQGDYGYTFGSGTRLTVV.

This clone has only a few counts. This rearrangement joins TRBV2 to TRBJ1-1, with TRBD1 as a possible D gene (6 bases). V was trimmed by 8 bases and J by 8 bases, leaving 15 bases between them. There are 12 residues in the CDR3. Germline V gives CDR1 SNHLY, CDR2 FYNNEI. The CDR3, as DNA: TGTGCCAGCTTAATAAGGGGGATAGAAGCTTTCTTT. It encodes CASLIRGIEAFF.

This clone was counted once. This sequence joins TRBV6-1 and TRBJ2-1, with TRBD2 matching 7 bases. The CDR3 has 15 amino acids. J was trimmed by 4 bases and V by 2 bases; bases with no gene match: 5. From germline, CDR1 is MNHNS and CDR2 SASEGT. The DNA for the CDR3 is TGTGCCAGCAGTGAACCGGGAGGAGGGTACAATGAGCAGTTCTTC. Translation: CASSEPGGGYNEQFF.

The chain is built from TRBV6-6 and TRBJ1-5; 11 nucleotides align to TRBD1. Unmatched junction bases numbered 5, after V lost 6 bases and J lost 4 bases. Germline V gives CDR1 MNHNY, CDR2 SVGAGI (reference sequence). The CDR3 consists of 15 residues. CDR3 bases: TGTGCCAGCAGAGGACAGGGGGCGAATAATCAGCCCCAGCATTTT. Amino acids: CASRGQGANNQPQHF.

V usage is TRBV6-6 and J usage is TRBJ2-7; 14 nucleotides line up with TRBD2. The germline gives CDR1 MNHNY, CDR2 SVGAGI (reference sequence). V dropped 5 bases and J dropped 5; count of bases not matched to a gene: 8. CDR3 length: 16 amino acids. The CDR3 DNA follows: TGTGCCAGCAGTACTGGGACTAGCGGGAGTACCCACGAGCAGTACTTC. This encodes CASSTGTSGSTHEQYF.

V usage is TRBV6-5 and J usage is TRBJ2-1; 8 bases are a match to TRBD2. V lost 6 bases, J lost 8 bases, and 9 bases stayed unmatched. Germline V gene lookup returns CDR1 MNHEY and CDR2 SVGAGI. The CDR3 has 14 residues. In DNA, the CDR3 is TGTGCCAGCAGACCGAGCGGGAGAGGCCATGAGCAGTTCTTC. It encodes CASRPSGRGHEQFF.

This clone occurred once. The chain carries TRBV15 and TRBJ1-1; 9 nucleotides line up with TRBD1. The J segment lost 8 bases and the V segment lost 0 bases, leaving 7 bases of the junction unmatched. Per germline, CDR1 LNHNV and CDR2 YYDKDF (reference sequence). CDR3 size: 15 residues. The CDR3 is CATSRDLQQGAEAFF. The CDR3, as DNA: TGTGCCACCAGCAGAGATTTGCAACAGGGGGCCGAAGCTTTCTTT.

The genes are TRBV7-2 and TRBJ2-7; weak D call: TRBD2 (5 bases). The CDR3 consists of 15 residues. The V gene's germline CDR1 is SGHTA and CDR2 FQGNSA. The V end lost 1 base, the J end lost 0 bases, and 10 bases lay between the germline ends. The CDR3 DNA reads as TGTGCCAGCAGCTTAGGGTCCGGGAACTCCTACGAGCAGTACTTC. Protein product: CASSLGSGNSYEQYF.

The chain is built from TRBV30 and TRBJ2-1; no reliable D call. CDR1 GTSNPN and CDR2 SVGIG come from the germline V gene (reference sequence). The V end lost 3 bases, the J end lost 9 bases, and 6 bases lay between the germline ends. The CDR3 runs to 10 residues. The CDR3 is CAWSGFEQFF. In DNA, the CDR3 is TGTGCCTGGAGCGGTTTTGAGCAGTTCTTC.

CDR3 sequence: CASSFGSSYNEQFF. The CDR3 bases are TGTGCCAGCAGTTTCGGGAGCTCCTACAATGAGCAGTTCTTC. The rearrangement links TRBV28 to TRBJ2-1; D is possibly TRBD2 (6 bases). This CDR3 is 14 amino acids long. The germline CDR1 and CDR2 sequences are MDHEN and SYDVKM. V was shortened by 3 bases and J by 0 bases, with 6 bases between the two germline ends.

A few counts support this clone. CDR3 loop: CASQTGQLNQPQHF. The CDR3 DNA reads TGTGCCAGCCAAACCGGACAGCTCAATCAGCCCCAGCATTTT. J is TRBJ1-5 and V is TRBV28; tentatively, D is TRBD1 (6 bases). Germline V gene lookup returns CDR1 MDHEN and CDR2 SYDVKM. The CDR3 length is 14 residues. With 8 bases removed from V and 3 bases from J, the gap between germline ends came to 14 bases.

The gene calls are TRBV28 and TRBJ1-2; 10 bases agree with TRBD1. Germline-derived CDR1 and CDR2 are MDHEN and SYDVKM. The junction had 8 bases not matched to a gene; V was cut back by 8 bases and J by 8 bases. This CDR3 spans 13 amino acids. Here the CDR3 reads CASSDRDRGGYTF. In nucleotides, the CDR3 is TGTGCCAGCTCCGACCGGGACAGGGGAGGCTACACCTTC.

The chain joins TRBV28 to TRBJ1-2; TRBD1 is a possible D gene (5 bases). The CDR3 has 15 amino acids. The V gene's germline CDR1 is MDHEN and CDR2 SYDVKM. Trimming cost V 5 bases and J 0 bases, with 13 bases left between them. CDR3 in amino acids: CASSPSTASNYGYTF. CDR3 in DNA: TGTGCCAGCAGTCCATCGACAGCCTCTAACTATGGCTACACCTTC.

In nucleotides, the CDR3 is TGTGCCAGCAGCCTCAGGGACAGGAACACTGAAGCTTTCTTT. This codes for CASSLRDRNTEAFF. The V and J genes are TRBV6-5 and TRBJ1-1; 7 nucleotides align to TRBD1. Germline V gene data show CDR1 as MNHEY and CDR2 as SVGAGI. This CDR3 spans 14 amino acids. V was pared by 6 bases and J by 1 base, with 5 bases of the junction left unmatched.